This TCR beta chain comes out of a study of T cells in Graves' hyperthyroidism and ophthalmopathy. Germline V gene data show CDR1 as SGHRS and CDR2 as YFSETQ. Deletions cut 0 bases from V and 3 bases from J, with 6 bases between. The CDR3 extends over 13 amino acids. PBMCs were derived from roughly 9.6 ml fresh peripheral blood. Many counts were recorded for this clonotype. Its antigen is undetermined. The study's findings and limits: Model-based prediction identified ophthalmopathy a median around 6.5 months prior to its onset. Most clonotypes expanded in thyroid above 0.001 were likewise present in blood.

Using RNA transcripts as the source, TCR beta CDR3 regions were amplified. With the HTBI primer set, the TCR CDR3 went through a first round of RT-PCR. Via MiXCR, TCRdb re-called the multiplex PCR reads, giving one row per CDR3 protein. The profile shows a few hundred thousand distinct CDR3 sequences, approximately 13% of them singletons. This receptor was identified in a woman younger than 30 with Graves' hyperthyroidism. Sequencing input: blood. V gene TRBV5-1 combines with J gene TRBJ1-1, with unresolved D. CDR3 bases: TGCGCCAGCAGCTTGGCCATGGACACTGAAGCTTTCTTT. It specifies CASSLAMDTEAFF.